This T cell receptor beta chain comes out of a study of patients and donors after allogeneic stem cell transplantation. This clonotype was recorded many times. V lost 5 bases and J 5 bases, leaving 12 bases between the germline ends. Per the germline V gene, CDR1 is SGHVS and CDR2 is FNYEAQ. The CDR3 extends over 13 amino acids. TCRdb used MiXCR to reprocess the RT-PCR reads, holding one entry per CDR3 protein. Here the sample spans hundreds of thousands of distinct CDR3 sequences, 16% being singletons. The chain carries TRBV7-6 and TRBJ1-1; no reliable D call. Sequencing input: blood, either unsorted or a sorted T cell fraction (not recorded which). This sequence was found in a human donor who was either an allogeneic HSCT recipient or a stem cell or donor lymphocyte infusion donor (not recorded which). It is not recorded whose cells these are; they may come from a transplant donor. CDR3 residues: CASSPNKKTEAFF. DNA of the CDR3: TGTGCCAGCAGCCCTAATAAGAAGACTGAAGCTTTCTTT.